This is a list of T cell receptor beta chains from one sample in a study of PD-L1 blockade in urothelial cancer. Only in-frame clones appear in the TCRdb table, and some are missing; sequencing was by immunoSEQ multiplex PCR. The table includes more than 75,000 clones, over 90% detected once. The material sequenced was PBMCs, taken around atezolizumab (anti-PD-L1) treatment. The source of these receptors is a man aged 55 to 70 with urothelial cancer. CDR3s include the opening cysteine and the closing phenylalanine or tryptophan. The D gene is left open where the match is weak. Size values are once, few and many counts, or a class for expanded clones, and some rows have none.

len,abundance,j_gene,v_gene,d_gene,CDR3nt,CDR3aa
17,NA,TRBJ2-3,TRBV5-6,TRBD1,TGTGCCAGCAGCTTGTTGATTACGGGACAGGGCACAGATACGCAGTATTTT,CASSLLITGQGTDTQYF
15,NA,TRBJ2-7,TRBV11-2,TRBD2,TGTGCCAGCAGCTTAGAACTAGCGGGGGGTTACGAGCAGTACTTC,CASSLELAGGYEQYF
16,once,TRBJ1-2,TRBV7-6,TRBD1,TGTGCCAGCAGCTTAAGGGACAGGGGAGCTAACTATGGCTACACCTTC,CASSLRDRGANYGYTF
14,NA,TRBJ2-5,TRBV7-9,NA,TGTGCCAGCAGCTTAGGGACAGCCCAAGAGACCCAGTACTTC,CASSLGTAQETQYF
11,NA,TRBJ1-4,TRBV20-1,TRBD1,TGCAGTGCTAGAGCCCCGGGACAGGAGGTTTTT,CSARAPGQEVF
17,NA,TRBJ2-7,TRBV7-2,NA,TGTGCCAGCAGCTTAGAACTTACAGGGACCGGCCCTTACGAGCAGTACTTC,CASSLELTGTGPYEQYF
16,NA,TRBJ2-6,TRBV7-2,NA,TGTGCCAGCAGCTTAGCGCCAGGCCCTGGGGCCAACGTCCTGACTTTC,CASSLAPGPGANVLTF
15,NA,TRBJ2-2,TRBV10-1,NA,TGCGCCAGCAGTCGCGATACTGCAAGCACCGGGGAGCTGTTTTTT,CASSRDTASTGELFF
18,NA,TRBJ1-1,TRBV27,NA,TGTGCCAGCAGTTTATATCTTGGGGGGGCCGGGTTGATCACTGAAGCTTTCTTT,CASSLYLGGAGLITEAFF
15,NA,TRBJ1-3,TRBV2,NA,TGTGCCAGCAGTCCACAGGGAATCTCTGGAAACACCATATATTTT,CASSPQGISGNTIYF
14,NA,TRBJ1-5,TRBV7-9,NA,TGTGCCAGCAGCTTAGGACAGGAGAATCAGCCCCAGCATTTT,CASSLGQENQPQHF
13,once,TRBJ2-7,TRBV15,NA,TGTGCCACCAGCAGCGGGACTCTCTACGAGCAGTACTTC,CATSSGTLYEQYF
13,NA,TRBJ2-7,TRBV14,NA,TGTGCCAGCAGCCCGAGGATGACCTACGAGCAGTACTTC,CASSPRMTYEQYF
17,NA,TRBJ1-5,TRBV21-1,NA,TGTGCCAGCAGCAAAGCGGACCGGGACAGTAACAATCAGCCCCAGCATTTT,CASSKADRDSNNQPQHF
12,few,TRBJ1-1,TRBV30,NA,TGTGCCTGGAGCCCTAATACAGGGCCAGCTTTCTTT,CAWSPNTGPAFF
16,NA,TRBJ2-5,TRBV7-2,NA,TGTGCCAGCAGCTTAGTTCGGTCGGCCGTGGGCGGGTCCCAGTACTTC,CASSLVRSAVGGSQYF
15,NA,TRBJ1-2,TRBV2,NA,TGTGCCAGCCGTTTCGGACAGATAGCTAACTATGGCTACACCTTC,CASRFGQIANYGYTF
14,NA,TRBJ2-5,TRBV7-8,NA,TGTGCCAGCAGCTTAGGCGGCCCGAGGGAGACCCAGTACTTC,CASSLGGPRETQYF
15,NA,TRBJ2-1,TRBV15,NA,TGTGCCACCAGTCAGCGGTACAGCTCCTACAATGAGCAGTTCTTC,CATSQRYSSYNEQFF
15,NA,TRBJ2-2,TRBV6-1,TRBD1,TGTGCCAGCAGTAGCCGGACAGGGGGCACCGGGGAGCTGTTTTTT,CASSSRTGGTGELFF
16,NA,TRBJ2-7,TRBV10-3,NA,TGTGCCATCAGCCGGAATTCAGGGAGGATTCTAGACGAGCAGTACTTC,CAISRNSGRILDEQYF
15,NA,TRBJ2-6,TRBV5-4,NA,TGTGCCAGCAGCTTAAGGAGCTCTGGGGCCAACGTCCTGACTTTC,CASSLRSSGANVLTF
14,NA,TRBJ2-7,TRBV27,TRBD1,TGTGCCAGCAGTTTAACCGGGACAGTCTTCCGACAGTACTTC,CASSLTGTVFRQYF
14,NA,TRBJ2-3,TRBV7-8,NA,TGTGCCAGCAGCGTGAGGGCCCTGACAGATACGCAGTATTTT,CASSVRALTDTQYF